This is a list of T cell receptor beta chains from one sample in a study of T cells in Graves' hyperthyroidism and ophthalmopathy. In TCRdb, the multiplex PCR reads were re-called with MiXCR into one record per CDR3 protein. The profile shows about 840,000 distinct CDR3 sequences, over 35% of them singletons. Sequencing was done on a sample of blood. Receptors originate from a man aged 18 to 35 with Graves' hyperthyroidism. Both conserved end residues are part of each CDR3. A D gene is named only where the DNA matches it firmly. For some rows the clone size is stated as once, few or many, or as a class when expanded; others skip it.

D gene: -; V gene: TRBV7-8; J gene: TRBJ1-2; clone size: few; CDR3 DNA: TGTGCCAGCAGCTTAACTCAGGTACAGGGCTACACCTTC; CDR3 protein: CASSLTQVQGYTF
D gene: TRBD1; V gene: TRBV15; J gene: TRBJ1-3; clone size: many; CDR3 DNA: TGTGCCACCAGCCCCAATCAGGGGGCGAGCTCTGGAAACACCATATATTTT; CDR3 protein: CATSPNQGASSGNTIYF
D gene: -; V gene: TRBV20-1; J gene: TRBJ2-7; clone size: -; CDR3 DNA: TGCAGTGCTAGATCCCTAGACACAGGGAGAAGTAACGACGAGCAGTACTTC; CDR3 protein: CSARSLDTGRSNDEQYF
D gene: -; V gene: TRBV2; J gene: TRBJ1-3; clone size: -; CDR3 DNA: TGTGCCAGCAGCCAAGATCCGATGGCGTCTGGAAACACCATATATTTT; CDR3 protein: CASSQDPMASGNTIYF
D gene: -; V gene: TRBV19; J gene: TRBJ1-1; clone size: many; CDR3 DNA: TGTGCCAGTAGTATGGGCATGGACGCTGAAGCTTTCTTT; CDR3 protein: CASSMGMDAEAFF
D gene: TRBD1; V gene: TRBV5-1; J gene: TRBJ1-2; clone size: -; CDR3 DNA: TGCGCCAGCAGAACCCTGGACAGGGGGCTGGGGTACACCTTC; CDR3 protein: CASRTLDRGLGYTF
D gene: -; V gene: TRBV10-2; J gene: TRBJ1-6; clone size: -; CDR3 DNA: TGTGCCAGCAAGCAGACAGAGTATAATTCACCCCTCCACTTT; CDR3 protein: CASKQTEYNSPLHF
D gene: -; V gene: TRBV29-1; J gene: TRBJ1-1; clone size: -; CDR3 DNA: TGCAGCGTTCGACAACAGAGTAACACTGAAGCTTTCTTT; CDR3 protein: CSVRQQSNTEAFF
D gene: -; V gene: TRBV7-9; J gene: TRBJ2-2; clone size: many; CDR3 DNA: TGTGCCAGCGGACCGACCATCACCGGGGAGCTGTTTTTT; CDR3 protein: CASGPTITGELFF
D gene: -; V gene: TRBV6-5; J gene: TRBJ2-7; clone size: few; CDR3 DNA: TGTGCCAGCAGTTACTTGGGGGCGACCTACGAGCAGTACTTC; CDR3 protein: CASSYLGATYEQYF
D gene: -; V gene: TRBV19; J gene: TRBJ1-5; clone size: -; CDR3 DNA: TGTGCCAGTCGTGACACCCTACCCAATCAGCCCCAGCATTTT; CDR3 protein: CASRDTLPNQPQHF
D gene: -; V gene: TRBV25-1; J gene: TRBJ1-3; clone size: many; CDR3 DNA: TGTGCCAGCCAGCCAAGGATCGTAAGCTCTGGAAACACCATATATTTT; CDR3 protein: CASQPRIVSSGNTIYF
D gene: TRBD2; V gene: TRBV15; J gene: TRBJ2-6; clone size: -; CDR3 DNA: TGTGCCACCGCAAGCGCGGGAGGGCCCTACGTCCTGACTTTC; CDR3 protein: CATASAGGPYVLTF
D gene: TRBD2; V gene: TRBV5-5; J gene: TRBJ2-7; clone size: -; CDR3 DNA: TGTGCCAGCAGCTTGTTCCTAGCGGGAACCTACGAGCAGTACTTC; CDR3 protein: CASSLFLAGTYEQYF
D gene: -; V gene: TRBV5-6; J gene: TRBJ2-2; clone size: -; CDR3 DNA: TGTGCCAGCAGCTTCTCCCTCCCCGGGGAGCTGTTTTTT; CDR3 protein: CASSFSLPGELFF